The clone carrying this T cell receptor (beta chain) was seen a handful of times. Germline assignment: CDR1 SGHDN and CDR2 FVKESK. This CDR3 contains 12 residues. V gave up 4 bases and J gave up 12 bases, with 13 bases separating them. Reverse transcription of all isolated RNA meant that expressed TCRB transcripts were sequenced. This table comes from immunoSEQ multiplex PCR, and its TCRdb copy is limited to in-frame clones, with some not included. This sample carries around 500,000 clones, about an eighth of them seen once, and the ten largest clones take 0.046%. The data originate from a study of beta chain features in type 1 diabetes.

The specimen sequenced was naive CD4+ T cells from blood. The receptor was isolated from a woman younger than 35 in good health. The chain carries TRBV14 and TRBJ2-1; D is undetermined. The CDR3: CASSRIGWGQFF. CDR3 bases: TGTGCCAGCAGCCGCATTGGGTGGGGGCAGTTCTTC.